Shown below are 28 T cell receptor beta chains from a single sample sequenced in a study of glioma-infiltrating T cells. Amplification of TCR alpha and beta CDR3 regions from RNA used iRepertoire nested multiplex PCR. TCRdb re-called the multiplex PCR reads with MiXCR, one entry per CDR3 protein. The table shows about 200,000 distinct CDR3 sequences, with over 30% occurring only once. The sequenced material came from glioma tissue, nonneoplastic brain tissue, or PBMCs (not recorded which). All receptors derive from a human donor with low-grade glioma or glioblastoma, undergoing nonglioma brain surgery, or in good health (not recorded which).

The chain recombines TRBV5-5 with TRBJ1-2, with D tentatively TRBD1 (6 bases). This CDR3 region has 14 residues. Germline V gene sequence: CDR1 SGHKS, CDR2 YYEKEE (reference sequence). V was clipped by 5 bases and J by 2 bases, with 13 bases between them. CDR3 sequence: CASRWRTENYGYTF. The CDR3 bases are TGTGCCAGCAGATGGAGGACAGAGAACTATGGCTACACCTTC.

This clonotype was found many times. This rearrangement joins TRBV7-9 to TRBJ1-1, with a weak D call TRBD1 (5 bases). This CDR3 has 13 amino acids. V gave up 1 base and J gave up 9 bases, with 12 bases separating them. Germline V gene data show CDR1 as SEHNR and CDR2 as FQNEAQ (reference sequence). The CDR3 loop is CASSLGDSNQAFF. DNA of the CDR3: TGTGCCAGCAGCTTAGGAGACAGCAACCAAGCTTTCTTT.

This clonotype appeared many times. The rearrangement links TRBV14 to TRBJ1-6; D may be TRBD1 (5 bases). This CDR3 is 15 amino acids long. Trimming removed 0 bases at V and 9 bases at J, with 12 bases between. Germline loops: CDR1 SGHDN, CDR2 FVKESK. The CDR3 bases are TGTGCCAGCAGCCAAGATGCAGGGATTAGTTCACCCCTCCACTTT. Its translation: CASSQDAGISSPLHF.

This clonotype was detected once. A much larger clone differs from this one at a single base, so this may be a read error. The V and J genes are TRBV7-6 and TRBJ1-1, with 8 bases matching TRBD1. The CDR3 totals 13 residues. With 5 bases clipped from V and 7 bases from J, the junction kept 6 bases outside the gene matches. Germline V gene data show CDR1 as SGHVS and CDR2 as FNYEAQ. The CDR3 DNA follows: TGTGCCAGCAGCCCCCAGGGGGCGCGTGAAGCTTTCTTT. Residues: CASSPQGAREAFF.

This clonotype was counted many times. This chain uses TRBV6-2 or TRBV6-3 with TRBJ1-2; D may be TRBD1 (5 bases). CDR1 is MNHEY, CDR2 SVGEGT, per germline. CDR3 length equals 17 residues. Trimming removed 6 bases from V and 4 bases from J, with 24 bases in between. The CDR3 is CASSISSPGTVTYGYTF. The CDR3 bases are TGTGCCAGCAGCATCTCGAGCCCCGGGACGGTAACCTATGGCTACACCTTC.

This sequence joins TRBV5-5 and TRBJ2-5; 10 nucleotides align to TRBD2. Germline-derived CDR1 and CDR2 are SGHKS and YYEKEE (reference sequence). With V trimmed by 0 bases and J by 2 bases, 7 bases remained unmatched. The CDR3 runs 17 residues. CDR3 protein: CASSLAGAGGPQETQYF. Written as DNA, the CDR3 is TGTGCCAGCAGCTTGGCCGGAGCGGGAGGGCCGCAAGAGACCCAGTACTTC. The full variable domain, its missing parts supplied by reference TRBV5-5 and TRBJ2-5, is DAGVTQSPTHLIKTRGQQVTLRCSPISGHKSVSWYQQVLGQGPQFIFQYYEKEERGRGNFPDRFSARQFPNYSSELNVNALLLGDSALYLCASSLAGAGGPQETQYFGPGTRLLVL.

This clonotype was detected ten times or more. This sequence joins TRBV20-1 and TRBJ1-1; 7 bases fit TRBD1. This CDR3 contains 12 residues. J was trimmed by 4 bases and V by 8 bases; bases with no gene match: 7. Germline values: CDR1 DFQATT, CDR2 SNEGSKA (reference sequence). CDR3: CSSRGWGTEAFF. The CDR3 DNA sequence: TGCAGTTCCAGGGGGTGGGGCACTGAAGCTTTCTTT.

V usage is TRBV5-8 and J usage is TRBJ1-1, with 7 bases fitting TRBD1. The germline CDR1 and CDR2 sequences are SGHTS and YDEGEE. The CDR3 runs to 14 residues. J lost 2 bases, V lost 4 bases, and 5 bases had no gene match. Written as DNA, the CDR3 is TGTGCCAGCAGCCGCCGGGACAGAAACACTGAAGCTTTCTTT. It specifies CASSRRDRNTEAFF.

The chain combines TRBV3-1 with TRBJ2-7; 7 bases agree with TRBD2. V trimming: 4 bases; J trimming: 3 bases; junction bases outside the gene matches: 9. The CDR3 loop spans 15 amino acids. The germline gives CDR1 LGHDT, CDR2 YNNKEL (reference sequence). CDR3 region: CASSPPGTTGYEQYF. In nucleotides, the CDR3 is TGTGCCAGCAGCCCGCCCGGGACTACTGGCTACGAGCAGTACTTC.

As to this clonotype: A clone one base away is much larger, so this may be a read error. The chain employs TRBV3-1 and TRBJ2-5; TRBD2 might be the D (5 bases). Germline lookup yields CDR1 LGHDT and CDR2 YNNKEL (reference sequence). The CDR3 extends over 13 amino acids. CDR3 DNA: TGTGCCAGCTCACCAAGGACTGAAGAGACCAAGTACTTC. The encoded protein is CASSPRTEETKYF.

This clonotype was seen a single time. J is TRBJ1-5 and V is TRBV19; TRBD1 is a possible D gene (5 bases). Germline lookup yields CDR1 LNHDA and CDR2 SQIVND (reference sequence). The CDR3 length is 15 residues. With 2 bases removed from V and 7 bases from J, the gap between germline ends came to 15 bases. CDR3 loop: CASSINRSGGQPQHF. The CDR3, as DNA: TGTGCCAGTAGTATAAATCGTTCGGGGGGACAGCCCCAGCATTTT.

This clonotype was seen only a few times. One base away lies a much larger clone, so this may be a sequencing read error. The chain joins TRBV20-1 to TRBJ1-3; D uncertain. The germline V gene has CDR1 DFQATT and CDR2 SNEGSKA (reference sequence). CDR3 size: 14 residues. As DNA, the CDR3 is TGCAGTGCTAGAGTGTCCACCTCTGGAAGCACCATATATTTT. It codes for CSARVSTSGSTIYF.

This clonotype has ten or more counts. The CDR3 bases are TGCAGTGCTAGAGATCGAAAACGGGAGAATACAGATACGCAGTATTTT. Amino acid sequence: CSARDRKRENTDTQYF. This chain joins TRBV20-1 and TRBJ2-3, with D possibly being TRBD2 (6 bases). Germline lookup yields CDR1 DFQATT and CDR2 SNEGSKA (reference sequence). The CDR3 runs 16 residues. V lost 0 bases, J lost 3 bases, and 16 bases lay in between.

Many counts were recorded for this clonotype. J is TRBJ1-4 and V is TRBV20-1, with a tentative D call TRBD1 (5 bases). The V end was cut by 6 bases, the J end by 8 bases, with 13 bases between. Germline CDR1 reads DFQATT; CDR2 reads SNEGSKA (reference sequence). The CDR3 runs 12 residues. CDR3 DNA sequence: TGCAGTGCCCGGGACGAAAGGGAAAAACTGTTTTTT. This sequence encodes CSARDEREKLFF.

Comment on this clonotype: This may come from a read error, since a much larger clone is one base off. This sequence joins TRBV12-3 or TRBV12-4 and TRBJ1-5; TRBD1 might be the D (5 bases). Trimming left V 4 bases short and J 8 bases short, with 15 bases between. The CDR3 loop spans 14 amino acids. As DNA, the CDR3 is TGTGCCAGCAGTTCCCGGTGGGGGAGTAAGCCCCAGCATTTT. Protein: CASSSRWGSKPQHF.

The V and J genes are TRBV6-5 and TRBJ1-2; D not resolved. Trimming removed 9 bases from V and 4 bases from J, with 9 bases in between. CDR3 length equals 11 residues. Germline lookup yields CDR1 MNHEY and CDR2 SVGAGI. CDR3 sequence reads: CASSGSYGYTF. The CDR3 region has the DNA TGTGCCAGTTCCGGCTCCTATGGCTACACCTTC.

This clonotype has a count of ten or more. V gene TRBV7-3 combines with J gene TRBJ2-1, with 11 nucleotides matching TRBD2. V trimming: 3 bases; J trimming: 8 bases; junction bases outside the gene matches: 6. Per germline, CDR1 SGHTA and CDR2 FQGTGA. This CDR3 spans 15 amino acids. The CDR3 is CASSFGTSGFDEQFF. DNA of the CDR3: TGTGCCAGCAGCTTTGGGACTAGCGGTTTTGATGAGCAGTTCTTC.

CDR3 DNA: TGTGCCAGCAGCCCCCGACAGGGTACTGGAAACACCATATATTTT. Protein product: CASSPRQGTGNTIYF. The chain combines TRBV9 with TRBJ1-3; TRBD1 matches at 7 bases. Looked up from germline, CDR1 is SGDLS and CDR2 is YYNGEE. After removal of 4 bases from V and 2 bases from J, the junction contained 6 bases not matched to a gene. This CDR3 contains 15 residues.

This clonotype occurred many times. V is TRBV6-1 and J is TRBJ2-7; D is unclear. CDR1 and CDR2 from the germline V gene are MNHNS and SASEGT. The CDR3 runs to 12 residues. Between the trimmed V and J ends, which lost 6 bases and 5 bases, there was a span of 11 bases. This CDR3 reads CASSQQTNEQYF. CDR3 bases: TGTGCCAGCAGCCAACAAACCAACGAGCAGTACTTC.

This clonotype appeared once. A much bigger clone sits one base away, suggesting this may be a read error. The chain has TRBV7-6 and TRBJ2-7, with TRBD1 as a possible D gene (6 bases). CDR3 length: 15 amino acids. CDR1 SGHVS and CDR2 FNYEAQ come from the germline V gene. V was clipped by 5 bases and J by 3 bases, with 17 bases between them. The CDR3 coding sequence is TGTGCCAGCAGCCAAACCCCACAGGGAGTCTACGAGCAGTACTTC. Its protein product is CASSQTPQGVYEQYF.

V gene TRBV4-1 combines with J gene TRBJ2-1, with 8 bases aligning to TRBD1. CDR1 is MGHRA, CDR2 YSYEKL, per germline. CDR3 length equals 16 residues. Trimming cost V 0 bases and J 0 bases; bases outside gene matches: 1. The CDR3 region is CASSQDGTGSYNEQFF. CDR3 nucleotide sequence: TGCGCCAGCAGCCAAGACGGGACAGGCTCCTACAATGAGCAGTTCTTC.

This chain connects TRBV12-3 or TRBV12-4 to TRBJ2-1, with TRBD2 matching 8 bases. J lost 9 bases, V lost 8 bases, and 12 bases had no gene match. The CDR3 contains 14 residues. Here the CDR3 reads CASSLREGRSEQFF. CDR3 bases: TGTGCCAGCTCCCTCCGGGAGGGGAGGAGTGAGCAGTTCTTC.

This clonotype showed up many times. The CDR3 spells CSASSAGGISYEQYF. The CDR3 region has the DNA TGCAGTGCTAGCTCAGCGGGAGGCATATCCTACGAGCAGTACTTC. The rearrangement joins TRBV20-1 to TRBJ2-7; TRBD2 agrees at 9 bases. Germline assignment: CDR1 DFQATT and CDR2 SNEGSKA (reference sequence). This CDR3 has 15 residues. Trimming took 3 bases from V and 1 from J; bases not matched to a gene: 7.

This clonotype was counted many times. The CDR3 reads CASRASGSSYNEQFF. As DNA, the CDR3 is TGTGCCAGCAGGGCTAGCGGCAGCTCCTACAATGAGCAGTTCTTC. The chain uses TRBV6-1 and TRBJ2-1, with 7 bases lining up with TRBD2. Trimming at V came to 6 bases and at J to 0 bases, leaving 5 bases not matched to a gene. The CDR3 loop spans 15 amino acids. The germline gives CDR1 MNHNS, CDR2 SASEGT.

Concerning this clonotype itself: A read error may be the cause here, since a much bigger clone is one base away. The V and J genes are TRBV27 and TRBJ1-5, with D unresolved. The V gene's germline CDR1 is MNHEY and CDR2 SMNVEV (reference sequence). The CDR3 spans 12 residues. CDR3 sequence reads: CAGRLRDQPQHF. Here the CDR3 DNA reads TGTGCCGGCAGACTAAGAGATCAGCCCCAGCATTTT.

Comments on this clonotype: Just one base apart from a much larger clone, this may be a read error. Since the CDR3 does not end with the conserved phenylalanine or tryptophan, this likely comes from a read error. The genes are TRBV2 and TRBJ2-7; 7 bases agree with TRBD1. Germline trimming cut 6 bases from V and 5 bases from J; bases unmatched to any gene: 7. The CDR3 contains 13 residues. The germline gives CDR1 SNHLY, CDR2 FYNNEI. The DNA for the CDR3 is TGTGCCAGCAGGCCCAGGGGGATCAACGAGCAGTACTCC. Its protein is CASRPRGINEQYS.

This clonotype was observed at least ten times. The rearrangement links TRBV20-1 to TRBJ2-7, with 10 bases fitting TRBD2. Germline trimming cut 0 bases from V and 4 bases from J; bases unmatched to any gene: 12. Germline V lookup: CDR1 DFQATT, CDR2 SNEGSKA (reference sequence). This CDR3 region has 17 residues. In nucleotides, the CDR3 is TGCAGTGCTAGAGATTTCCGCTCGCTAGCGGGAGCTTACGAGCAGTACTTC. Its translation is CSARDFRSLAGAYEQYF.

Comment on this clonotype: This may be a read error, as it is one base from a much larger clone. The chain combines TRBV7-9 with TRBJ2-1; D not resolved. Trimming removed 1 base from V and 10 bases from J, with 17 bases in between. The germline V gene encodes CDR1 SEHNR and CDR2 FQNEAQ (reference sequence). The CDR3 covers 15 residues. CDR3 nucleotides: TGTGCCAGCAGCTTAGGACCAGTTTTCTTCCGCGAGCAGTTCTTC. Its translation: CASSLGPVFFREQFF.